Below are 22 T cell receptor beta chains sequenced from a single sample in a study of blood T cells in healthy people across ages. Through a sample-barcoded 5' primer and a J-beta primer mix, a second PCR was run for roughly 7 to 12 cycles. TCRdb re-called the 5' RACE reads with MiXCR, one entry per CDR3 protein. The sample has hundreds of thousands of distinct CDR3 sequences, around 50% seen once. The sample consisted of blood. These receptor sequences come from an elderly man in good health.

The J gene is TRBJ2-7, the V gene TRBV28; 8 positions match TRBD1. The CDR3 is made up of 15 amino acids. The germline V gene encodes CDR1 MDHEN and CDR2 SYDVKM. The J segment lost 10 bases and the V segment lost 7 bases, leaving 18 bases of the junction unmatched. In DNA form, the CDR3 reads TGTGCCAGCATCGATCACAGGGGGTACGAAAACAGTCAGTACTTC. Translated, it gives CASIDHRGYENSQYF.

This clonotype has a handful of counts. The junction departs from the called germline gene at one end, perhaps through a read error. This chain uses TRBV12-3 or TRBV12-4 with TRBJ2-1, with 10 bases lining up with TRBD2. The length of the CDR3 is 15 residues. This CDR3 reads CASGLGASGSNEQFF. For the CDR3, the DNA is TGTGCCAGCGGTTTAGGTGCTAGCGGGAGCAATGAGCAGTTCTTC.

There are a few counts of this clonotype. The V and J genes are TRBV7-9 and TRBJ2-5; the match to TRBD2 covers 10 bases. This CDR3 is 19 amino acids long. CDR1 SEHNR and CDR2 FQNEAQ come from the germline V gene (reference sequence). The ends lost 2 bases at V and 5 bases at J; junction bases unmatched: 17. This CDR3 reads CASSLISGSSGSHQETQYF. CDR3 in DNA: TGTGCCAGCAGCTTAATTTCAGGGTCTAGCGGGAGTCATCAGGAGACCCAGTACTTC.

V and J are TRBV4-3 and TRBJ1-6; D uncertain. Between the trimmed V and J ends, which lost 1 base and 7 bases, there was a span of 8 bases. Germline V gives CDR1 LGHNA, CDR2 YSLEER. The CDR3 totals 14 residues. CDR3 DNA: TGCGCCAGCAGCCAAGCCATGGGAAATTCACCCCTCCACTTT. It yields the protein CASSQAMGNSPLHF.

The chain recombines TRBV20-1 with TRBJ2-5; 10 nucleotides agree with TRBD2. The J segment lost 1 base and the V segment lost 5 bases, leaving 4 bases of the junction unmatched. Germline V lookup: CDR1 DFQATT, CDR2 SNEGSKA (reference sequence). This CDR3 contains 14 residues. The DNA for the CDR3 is TGCAGTGCTCCGACTAGCGGGCCCCAAGAGACCCAGTACTTC. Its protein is CSAPTSGPQETQYF.

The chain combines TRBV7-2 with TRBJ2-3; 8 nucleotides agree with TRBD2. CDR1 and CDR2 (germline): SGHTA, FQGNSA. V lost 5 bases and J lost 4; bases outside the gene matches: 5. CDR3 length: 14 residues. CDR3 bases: TGTGCCAGCAGCCGAAGCGGGAGCGCAGATACGCAGTATTTT. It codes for CASSRSGSADTQYF.

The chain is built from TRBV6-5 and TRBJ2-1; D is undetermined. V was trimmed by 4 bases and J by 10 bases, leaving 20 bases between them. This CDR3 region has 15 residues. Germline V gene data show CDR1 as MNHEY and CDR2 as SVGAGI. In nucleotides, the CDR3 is TGTGCCAGCAGTTCCTCGGCCTCCGGATATCACGAGCAGTTCTTC. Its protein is CASSSSASGYHEQFF.

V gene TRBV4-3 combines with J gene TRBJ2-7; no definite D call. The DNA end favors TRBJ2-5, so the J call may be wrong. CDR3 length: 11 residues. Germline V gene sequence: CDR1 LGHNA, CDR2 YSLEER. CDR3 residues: CASSLGQTQYF. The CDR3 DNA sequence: TGCGCCAGCAGCCTCGGACAGACCCAGTACTTC.

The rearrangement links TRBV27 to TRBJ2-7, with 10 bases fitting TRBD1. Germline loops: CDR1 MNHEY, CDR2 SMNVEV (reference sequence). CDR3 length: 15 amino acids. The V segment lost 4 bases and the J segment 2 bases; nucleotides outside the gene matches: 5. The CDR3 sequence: CASSSRDRGAYEQYF. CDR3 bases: TGTGCCAGCAGTTCCCGGGACAGGGGAGCCTACGAGCAGTACTTC.

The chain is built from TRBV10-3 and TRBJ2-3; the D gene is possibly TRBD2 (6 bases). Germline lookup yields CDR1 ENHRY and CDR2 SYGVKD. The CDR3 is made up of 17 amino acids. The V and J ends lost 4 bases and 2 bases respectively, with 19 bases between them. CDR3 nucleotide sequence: TGTGCCATCAGTGCCCAGGCCTCCCGCGGGGTCACAGATACGCAGTATTTT. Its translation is CAISAQASRGVTDTQYF.

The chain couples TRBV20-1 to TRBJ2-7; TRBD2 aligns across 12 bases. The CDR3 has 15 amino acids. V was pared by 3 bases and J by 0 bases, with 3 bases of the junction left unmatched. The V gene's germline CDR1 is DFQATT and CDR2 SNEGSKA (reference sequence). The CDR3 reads CSARGTSGHSYEQYF. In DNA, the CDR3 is TGCAGTGCTAGGGGGACTAGCGGGCACTCCTACGAGCAGTACTTC.

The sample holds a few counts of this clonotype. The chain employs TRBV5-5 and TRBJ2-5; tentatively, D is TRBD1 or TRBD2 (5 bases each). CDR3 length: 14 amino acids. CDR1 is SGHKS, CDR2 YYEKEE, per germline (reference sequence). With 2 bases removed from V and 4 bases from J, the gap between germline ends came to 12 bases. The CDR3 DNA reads TGTGCCAGCAGCTTTTCCGGGACCCTAGAGACCCAGTACTTC. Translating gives CASSFSGTLETQYF. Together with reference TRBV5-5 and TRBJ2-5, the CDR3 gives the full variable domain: DAGVTQSPTHLIKTRGQQVTLRCSPISGHKSVSWYQQVLGQGPQFIFQYYEKEERGRGNFPDRFSARQFPNYSSELNVNALLLGDSALYLCASSFSGTLETQYFGPGTRLLVL.

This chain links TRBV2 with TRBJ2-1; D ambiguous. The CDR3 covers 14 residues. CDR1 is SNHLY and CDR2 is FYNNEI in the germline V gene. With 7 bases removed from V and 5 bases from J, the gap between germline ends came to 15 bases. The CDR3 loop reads CASTSRPKNNEQFF. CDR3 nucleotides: TGTGCCAGCACATCCCGCCCCAAAAACAATGAGCAGTTCTTC.

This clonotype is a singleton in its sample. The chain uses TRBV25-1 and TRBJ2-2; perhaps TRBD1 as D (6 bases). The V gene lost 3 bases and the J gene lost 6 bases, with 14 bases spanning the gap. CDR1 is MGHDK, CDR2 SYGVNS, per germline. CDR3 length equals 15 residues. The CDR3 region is CASSDPEQGPGELFF. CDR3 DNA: TGTGCCAGCAGTGACCCCGAACAGGGTCCCGGGGAGCTGTTTTTT.

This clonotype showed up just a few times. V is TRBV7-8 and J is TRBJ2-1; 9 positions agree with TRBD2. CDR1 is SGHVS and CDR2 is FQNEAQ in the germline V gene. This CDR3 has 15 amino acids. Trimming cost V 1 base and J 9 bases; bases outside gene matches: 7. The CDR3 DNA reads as TGTGCCAGCAGCTTAGATCCAGCGGGAGGCTGTGAGCAGTTCTTC. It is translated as CASSLDPAGGCEQFF.

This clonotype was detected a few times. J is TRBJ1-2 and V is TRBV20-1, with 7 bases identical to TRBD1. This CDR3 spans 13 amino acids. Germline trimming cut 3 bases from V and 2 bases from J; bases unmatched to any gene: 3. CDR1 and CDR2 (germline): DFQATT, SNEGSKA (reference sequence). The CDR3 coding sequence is TGCAGTGCTAGGACAGGGCAAAACTATGGCTACACCTTC. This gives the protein CSARTGQNYGYTF.

The chain's CDR3 is CASGAGGGFRNEQFF. In DNA, the CDR3 is TGTGCCAGTGGAGCGGGAGGAGGATTTCGCAATGAGCAGTTCTTC. The V gene is TRBV6-2 or TRBV6-3, the J gene TRBJ2-1; 9 bases line up with TRBD2. With 9 bases clipped from V and 6 bases from J, the junction kept 12 bases outside the gene matches. Germline lookup yields CDR1 MNHEY and CDR2 SVGEGT. The CDR3 extends over 15 amino acids.

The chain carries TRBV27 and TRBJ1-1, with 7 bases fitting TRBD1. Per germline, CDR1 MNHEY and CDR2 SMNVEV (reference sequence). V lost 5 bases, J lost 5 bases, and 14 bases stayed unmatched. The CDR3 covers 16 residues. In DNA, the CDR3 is TGTGCCAGCAGTCCCGATCCTGGAGGGGGCAGAACTGAAGCTTTCTTT. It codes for CASSPDPGGGRTEAFF.

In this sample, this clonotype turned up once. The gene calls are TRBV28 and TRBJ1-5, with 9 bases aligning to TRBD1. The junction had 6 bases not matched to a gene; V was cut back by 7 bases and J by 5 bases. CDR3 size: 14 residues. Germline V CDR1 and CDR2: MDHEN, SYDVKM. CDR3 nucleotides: TGTGCCAGCATCGGAACAGGGGGCCATCAGCCCCAGCATTTT. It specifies CASIGTGGHQPQHF.

The CDR3, as DNA: TGCAGTGCTAGAGATGCGGGAGGGCCCAAAAATGAGCAGTTCTTC. This translates into CSARDAGGPKNEQFF. The chain combines TRBV20-1 with TRBJ2-1; 9 positions match TRBD2. The CDR3 spans 15 residues. The germline V gene encodes CDR1 DFQATT and CDR2 SNEGSKA (reference sequence). V shed 0 bases, J shed 7 bases, and the junction held 7 bases outside the gene matches.

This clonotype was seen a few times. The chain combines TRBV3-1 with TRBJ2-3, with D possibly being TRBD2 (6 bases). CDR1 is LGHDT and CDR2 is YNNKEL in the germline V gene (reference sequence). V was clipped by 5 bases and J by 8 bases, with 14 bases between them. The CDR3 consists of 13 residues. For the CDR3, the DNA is TGTGCCAGCAGCTCCCTAGGGGAGGCTACGCAGTATTTT. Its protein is CASSSLGEATQYF.

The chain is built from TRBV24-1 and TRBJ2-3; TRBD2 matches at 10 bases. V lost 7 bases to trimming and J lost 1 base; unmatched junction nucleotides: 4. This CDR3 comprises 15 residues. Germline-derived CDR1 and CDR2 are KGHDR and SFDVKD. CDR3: CATRASGGRTDTQYF. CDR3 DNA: TGTGCCACCAGAGCTAGCGGGGGACGCACAGATACGCAGTATTTT.